This T cell receptor beta chain was recovered during a study of shared clonotypes between healthy human individuals (dated by TCRdb to 2019 to 2021). Context from the whole study: A few men and a couple of women, aged 18 to 49 years, made up the cohort. The study deeply sequenced blood TCR repertoires of about five healthy adults to estimate repertoire size and the extent of clonotype sharing between individuals. To increase sequencing depth and limit assay-specific biases, different laboratories used diverse techniques to prepare libraries and sequence TCR repertoires. Leukapheresis yielded between about 0.94 and 10 billion PBMCs per donor.

Healthy HIV-negative adults with no recently reported acute infections or vaccinations were included as donors. Every donor was a Caucasian adult living in Nashville, Tennessee, USA. For unsorted samples, tens of millions of PBMCs were counted and genomic DNA was extracted with the QIAamp DNA Blood Mini kit. Blood was obtained by leukapheresis, after which PBMCs were separated by Ficoll-Histopaque density gradient centrifugation and cryopreserved in liquid nitrogen vapor phase. Results and caveats for the whole study, not just this receptor: Based on pairwise subsampling, the degree of clonotype sharing among donors was expected to be affected by sequencing depth. Because the study included a small number of donors, the genetic and exposure-history diversity represented was limited. Only blood was sampled, and tissue TCR repertoires likely differ from those in blood.

This clone was recorded many times. Its antigen is not yet known. Base qualities are not at hand, and no much larger clone is one base apart. V is cut by 5 bases and J by 6 bases, and the space between the germline ends is 12 bases. The CDR3 covers 13 residues, taking in both the cysteine and the phenylalanine. The DNA shown is the 39-base CDR3, in frame from base 1. Via the germline V gene, CDR1 is SGHDT and CDR2 YYEEEE. TCR CDR3 regions were amplified from genomic DNA by multiplex PCR using the deep immunoSEQ assay. Extracted genomic DNA from each cell subset was spread evenly across all wells of several immunoSEQ 96-well plates, with each plate serving as a replicate. For unsorted PBMC, about 300 ng genomic DNA, equal to 30,000 or so T cell genomes, was loaded into each replicate PCR. Ten immunoSEQ deep assay plates were used to sequence unsorted PBMC genomic DNA. Purified libraries were quantified with a Qubit 3.0 fluorometer, sized on a Bioanalyzer 2100, and re-quantified with the KAPA Library Quantification kit. Each immunoSEQ 96-well plate was sequenced on its own single-read 150-cycle Illumina NextSeq 550 flow cell. Under the source paper's analysis protocol: Because the immunoSEQ output included only junctional sequences and no quality scores, the filtering could not be the same as the filtering used for full-length reads. To assign V/J genes and CDR3, sequences were annotated using PyIR, a Python wrapper for IgBLAST v1.9, with IMGT germline references. Any read was removed if the V/J assignment was weak (E-value above 1e-6), the CDR3 was missing, or the read contained stop codons, out-of-frame junctions, or ambiguous translated residues. A V3J clonotype was defined by an identical inferred V gene, J gene, and CDR3 amino acid sequence. Percentage overlap between repertoires was calculated by dividing the number of shared unique clonotypes by the size of the smaller repertoire. Richness of each repertoire was evaluated using RTK rarefaction, the Chao1 estimator, and Recon v2.1 estimates of unobserved clonotypes. The immuneACCESS repertoire file appears here via TCRdb, limited to in-frame rearrangements. These files lack a portion of the clones; in checked studies, under half of the deficit traces to unresolved V genes, and the cause of the others is not known. V and J calls and clone size are those listed in that table; D and trimming were worked out from the DNA. Across this sample there are fewer than 600,000 clones, with roughly 80% seen only once. Jointly, the top ten make up 12% of the sample.

The sequencing sample was made of PBMCs. The origin of this receptor is a woman aged 40 to 49 in good health. Some clones in this sample may be carry-over from other donors' samples. Rearrangement joined TRBV5-6 to TRBJ2-1, with the D gene call left open. Read as DNA, the sequence is TGTGCCAGCAGTATAGGGTCTGGCAATGAGCAGTTCTTC. Its amino acids are CASSIGSGNEQFF.